This is a list of T cell receptor beta chains from one sample in a study of T-cell reconstitution after alpha-beta-depleted transplantation in children. TCRdb re-derived calls from the PCR reads in MiXCR, one entry per CDR3 protein. The sample holds under 750,000 distinct CDR3 sequences, more than 20% seen once. The specimen comprised PBMCs, mostly from graft donor cells, sampled 360 days after TCRalphabeta/CD19-depleted stem cell transplant. The receptor source for this set is a boy in the first two years of life who had a stem cell transplant for acute myeloid leukemia, so the T cells may come from the graft donor. The CDR3 runs from the conserved cysteine through the conserved F or W. Each record gives: V gene, J gene, clone size, D gene, CDR3 protein, CDR3 DNA. The D gene is left open where the match is weak. Not all rows give a size; the values are once, few, many and, for expanded clones, a class.

v_call: TRBV11-2; j_call: TRBJ1-6; clone_size: -; d_call: -; cdr3_aa: CASSLAGRVNSPLHF; cdr3_nt: TGTGCCAGCAGCTTAGCGGGCAGGGTGAATTCACCCCTCCACTTT
v_call: TRBV19; j_call: TRBJ2-1; clone_size: -; d_call: -; cdr3_aa: CASSMGGGMGSYNEQFF; cdr3_nt: TGTGCCAGTAGTATGGGTGGGGGAATGGGCTCCTACAATGAGCAGTTCTTC
v_call: TRBV20-1; j_call: TRBJ2-3; clone_size: few; d_call: -; cdr3_aa: CSAQALGDTQYF; cdr3_nt: TGCAGTGCCCAGGCATTGGGAGATACGCAGTATTTT
v_call: TRBV20-1; j_call: TRBJ2-3; clone_size: few; d_call: TRBD1; cdr3_aa: CSALLIRSGGVGTDTQYF; cdr3_nt: TGCAGTGCTCTACTAATCCGCTCAGGGGGCGTAGGGACAGATACGCAGTATTTT
v_call: TRBV4-1; j_call: TRBJ1-6; clone_size: few; d_call: TRBD1; cdr3_aa: CASSQGTGGISLHF; cdr3_nt: TGCGCCAGCAGCCAAGGGACAGGGGGCATCTCCCTCCACTTT
v_call: TRBV3-1; j_call: TRBJ2-1; clone_size: -; d_call: -; cdr3_aa: CASSQRVDSQTFSNEQFF; cdr3_nt: TGTGCCAGCAGCCAAAGGGTTGACAGCCAAACTTTCAGCAATGAGCAGTTCTTC
v_call: TRBV11-2; j_call: TRBJ2-1; clone_size: -; d_call: -; cdr3_aa: CASSLDLSSSYNEQFF; cdr3_nt: TGTGCCAGCAGCTTAGATCTCAGCAGCTCCTACAATGAGCAGTTCTTC
v_call: TRBV20-1; j_call: TRBJ2-1; clone_size: -; d_call: -; cdr3_aa: CSARDSGGFSYNEQFF; cdr3_nt: TGCAGTGCTAGAGATTCTGGGGGGTTCTCCTACAATGAGCAGTTCTTC
v_call: TRBV4-3; j_call: TRBJ2-7; clone_size: -; d_call: -; cdr3_aa: CASSQDVSARGVQAYEQYF; cdr3_nt: TGCGCCAGCAGCCAAGATGTATCCGCCAGGGGGGTCCAAGCCTACGAGCAGTACTTC
v_call: TRBV11-2; j_call: TRBJ2-3; clone_size: -; d_call: -; cdr3_aa: CASSLDWVAGTDTQYF; cdr3_nt: TGTGCCAGCAGCTTAGATTGGGTAGCGGGCACAGATACGCAGTATTTT
v_call: TRBV6-2/TRBV6-3; j_call: TRBJ2-1; clone_size: once; d_call: TRBD2; cdr3_aa: CASNYLYLVTSGGVYYNEQFF; cdr3_nt: TGTGCCAGCAACTACCTTTACCTCGTGACTAGCGGGGGGGTTTACTACAATGAGCAGTTCTTC
v_call: TRBV29-1; j_call: TRBJ1-2; clone_size: many; d_call: TRBD1; cdr3_aa: CSVDRGLNGGYTF; cdr3_nt: TGCAGCGTCGACAGGGGGCTGAATGGTGGCTACACCTTC
v_call: TRBV15; j_call: TRBJ2-5; clone_size: few; d_call: -; cdr3_aa: CATSEGRLAQETQYF; cdr3_nt: TGTGCCACCAGCGAAGGCCGGCTAGCTCAAGAGACCCAGTACTTC
v_call: TRBV9; j_call: TRBJ2-6; clone_size: -; d_call: -; cdr3_aa: CASSVDWAFSGANVLTF; cdr3_nt: TGTGCCAGCAGCGTAGATTGGGCGTTCTCTGGGGCCAACGTCCTGACTTTC
v_call: TRBV20-1; j_call: TRBJ2-1; clone_size: few; d_call: TRBD2; cdr3_aa: CSARDPLAYWRGDYNEQFF; cdr3_nt: TGCAGTGCTAGAGATCCGTTAGCCTACTGGCGGGGGGACTACAATGAGCAGTTCTTC
v_call: TRBV10-3; j_call: TRBJ2-2; clone_size: -; d_call: TRBD2; cdr3_aa: CAISPGLAGGSNTGELFF; cdr3_nt: TGTGCCATCAGTCCGGGACTAGCGGGGGGAAGTAACACCGGGGAGCTGTTTTTT
v_call: TRBV5-6; j_call: TRBJ2-5; clone_size: many; d_call: TRBD2; cdr3_aa: CASSFFSLAGGWETQYF; cdr3_nt: TGTGCCAGCAGCTTTTTTTCACTAGCGGGAGGCTGGGAGACCCAGTACTTC
v_call: TRBV6-2/TRBV6-3; j_call: TRBJ2-7; clone_size: -; d_call: -; cdr3_aa: CASSLDDNRDTFPYEQYF; cdr3_nt: TGTGCCAGCAGCTTAGATGATAACCGGGACACTTTTCCCTACGAGCAGTACTTC
v_call: TRBV11-3; j_call: TRBJ2-7; clone_size: few; d_call: -; cdr3_aa: CASSLEGDTYYEQYF; cdr3_nt: TGTGCCAGCAGCTTAGAAGGGGACACCTACTACGAGCAGTACTTC
v_call: TRBV20-1; j_call: TRBJ2-5; clone_size: -; d_call: -; cdr3_aa: CSAKGVFEETQYF; cdr3_nt: TGCAGTGCAAAAGGGGTTTTCGAAGAGACCCAGTACTTC
v_call: TRBV7-2; j_call: TRBJ2-4; clone_size: -; d_call: -; cdr3_aa: CASSGTPQNIQYF; cdr3_nt: TGTGCCAGCAGCGGCACACCTCAAAACATTCAGTACTTC
v_call: TRBV12-3/TRBV12-4; j_call: TRBJ1-5; clone_size: few; d_call: TRBD1; cdr3_aa: CASRSSQGKNQPQHF; cdr3_nt: TGTGCCAGCAGATCCTCACAGGGGAAGAATCAGCCCCAGCATTTT
v_call: TRBV20-1; j_call: TRBJ2-1; clone_size: few; d_call: TRBD2; cdr3_aa: CSASWRGGQPFNEQFF; cdr3_nt: TGCAGTGCTAGTTGGCGGGGGGGCCAACCTTTTAATGAGCAGTTCTTC
v_call: TRBV29-1; j_call: TRBJ1-1; clone_size: few; d_call: -; cdr3_aa: CSVEDGWTEAFF; cdr3_nt: TGCAGCGTTGAGGACGGGTGGACTGAAGCTTTCTTT
v_call: TRBV12-3/TRBV12-4; j_call: TRBJ1-2; clone_size: many; d_call: -; cdr3_aa: CASSSKGVNYGYTF; cdr3_nt: TGTGCCAGCAGTTCCAAAGGGGTTAACTATGGCTACACCTTC
v_call: TRBV28; j_call: TRBJ2-7; clone_size: few; d_call: TRBD1; cdr3_aa: CASRLIPDRVKGSYEQYF; cdr3_nt: TGTGCCAGCAGGCTTATACCTGACAGGGTCAAAGGCTCCTACGAGCAGTACTTC
v_call: TRBV6-1; j_call: TRBJ2-1; clone_size: -; d_call: -; cdr3_aa: CASRTVGGGLSNEQFF; cdr3_nt: TGTGCCAGCAGAACAGTTGGCGGGGGCCTCTCTAATGAGCAGTTCTTC
v_call: TRBV27; j_call: TRBJ1-1; clone_size: many; d_call: -; cdr3_aa: CASSLTRSQGGTEAFF; cdr3_nt: TGTGCCAGCAGTTTGACCCGGAGTCAGGGTGGCACTGAAGCTTTCTTT
v_call: TRBV27; j_call: TRBJ1-4; clone_size: many; d_call: -; cdr3_aa: CASSSKTGRGRGKLFF; cdr3_nt: TGTGCCAGCAGTTCTAAAACAGGGAGAGGTAGGGGAAAACTGTTTTTT
v_call: TRBV12-3/TRBV12-4; j_call: TRBJ2-3; clone_size: many; d_call: -; cdr3_aa: CASSSSASQDRYTQYF; cdr3_nt: TGTGCCAGCAGTTCCTCGGCCTCCCAGGACCGTTATACGCAGTATTTT
v_call: TRBV5-5; j_call: TRBJ2-5; clone_size: many; d_call: -; cdr3_aa: CASSSALETQYF; cdr3_nt: TGTGCCAGCAGCTCGGCTTTAGAGACCCAGTACTTC